This T cell receptor (beta chain) was found in a study of T-cell reconstitution after alpha-beta-depleted transplantation in children. Looked up from germline, CDR1 is GTSNPN and CDR2 is SVGIG (reference sequence). CDR3 length equals 15 residues. The ends were cut back, 5 bases at V and 2 bases at J, with 17 bases in the middle. As for this clonotype: Its antigen is not identified.

Unique molecular identifiers tagged the TCRbeta library. MiXCR, applied by TCRdb to the PCR reads, yields one record per CDR3 protein. The data show under 450,000 distinct CDR3 sequences, about a sixth seen once. The study's findings and limits: T-cell counts and diversity at one year post-transplant came mainly from newly produced T cells. Roughly two months post-transplant, alpha-beta T cells reportedly originated from several hundred graft clones that had expanded. The high TCRbeta diversity at day 60 in some patients came from surviving recipient T cells and thymic progenitors.

Sample: PBMCs, mostly from graft donor cells, taken 360 days after TCRalphabeta/CD19-depleted stem cell transplant. The chain recombines TRBV30 with TRBJ2-3; the D is unclear. The sequence derives from a boy under two years old who had a stem cell transplant for Wiskott-Aldrich syndrome, so the T cells may come from the graft donor. This CDR3 is CAWGVATPLTDTQYF. The DNA of the CDR3 is TGTGCCTGGGGGGTCGCCACACCCCTCACAGATACGCAGTATTTT.